Presented here are 21 T cell receptor beta chains from one specimen sequenced in a study of T-cell reconstitution after alpha-beta-depleted transplantation in children. A TCRbeta library incorporating unique molecular identifiers was prepared. TCRdb reanalysed the PCR reads using MiXCR and keeps one entry per CDR3 protein. Counted here are roughly 790,000 distinct CDR3 sequences, around 15% occurring once; the ten biggest clones make up around 5.3%. The material was PBMCs, mostly from graft donor cells, obtained 360 days after TCRalphabeta/CD19-depleted stem cell transplant. The receptors originated from a male patient younger than 18 who had a stem cell transplant for acute lymphoblastic leukemia, so the T cells may come from the graft donor.

This clonotype has more than one count but fewer than ten. The chain joins TRBV5-1 to TRBJ2-3; tentatively, D is TRBD2 (5 bases). V gave up 4 bases and J gave up 5 bases, with 17 bases separating them. Germline V gives CDR1 SGHRS, CDR2 YFSETQ. The CDR3 contains 15 residues. The CDR3 sequence: CASSLARTREDTQYF. The CDR3 coding sequence is TGCGCCAGCAGCCTTGCCCGGACCCGGGAAGATACGCAGTATTTT.

The chain employs TRBV15 and TRBJ2-1, with D possibly matching TRBD1 (6 bases). Germline CDR1 reads LNHNV; CDR2 reads YYDKDF (reference sequence). The V gene lost 8 bases and the J gene lost 6 bases, with 20 bases spanning the gap. This CDR3 has 15 amino acids. CDR3 in amino acids: CATGRRDQQGNEQFF. The CDR3 DNA reads TGTGCCACCGGCCGCCGGGACCAACAGGGCAATGAGCAGTTCTTC.

This clonotype was found many times. V gene TRBV12-3 or TRBV12-4 combines with J gene TRBJ2-3; 7 bases match TRBD2. The CDR3 covers 15 residues. J lost 4 bases, V lost 8 bases, and 12 bases had no gene match. The chain's CDR3 is CASLVGGRWADTQYF. The DNA of the CDR3 is TGTGCCAGCCTGGTGGGCGGGAGATGGGCAGATACGCAGTATTTT.

This clonotype was observed at least ten times. The chain uses TRBV19 and TRBJ2-1, with no clear D. The CDR3 is 13 residues long. Trimming removed 5 bases at V and 5 bases at J, with 10 bases between. Germline values: CDR1 LNHDA, CDR2 SQIVND (reference sequence). CDR3 sequence (DNA): TGTGCCAGTAGTCGACTCGAGAACAATGAGCAGTTCTTC. Protein sequence: CASSRLENNEQFF.

The gene calls are TRBV12-3 or TRBV12-4 and TRBJ2-5, with TRBD1 identical over 7 bases. CDR3 length: 14 residues. V dropped 10 bases and J dropped 5; count of bases not matched to a gene: 13. The CDR3 DNA reads TGTGCCACCGTCCGGGACAGTCCCTGGGAGACCCAGTACTTC. Translating gives CATVRDSPWETQYF.

This clonotype was picked up many times. The rearrangement joins TRBV5-1 to TRBJ1-1; D is unclear. Trimming left V 1 base short and J 5 bases short, with 12 bases between. The germline CDR1 and CDR2 sequences are SGHRS and YFSETQ. The CDR3 totals 14 residues. The CDR3 DNA reads as TGCGCCAGCAGCTTGCGCCCCCCGGAGACTGAAGCTTTCTTT. Protein: CASSLRPPETEAFF.

This clonotype was picked up a small number of times. J is TRBJ2-7 and V is TRBV20-1; 12 bases are a match to TRBD2. The germline CDR1 and CDR2 sequences are DFQATT and SNEGSKA (reference sequence). The CDR3 contains 14 residues. V shed 3 bases and J 2 bases; nucleotides not matched to a gene: 2. The CDR3 here is CSARRTSGAYEQYF. The CDR3 DNA is TGCAGTGCTAGGCGGACTAGCGGGGCCTACGAGCAGTACTTC.

The chain employs TRBV7-6 and TRBJ2-7; the D gene is possibly TRBD2 (6 bases). Germline loops: CDR1 SGHVS, CDR2 FNYEAQ. V lost 2 bases and J lost 4, with 12 bases in between. CDR3 length: 14 amino acids. The CDR3 DNA reads TGTGCCAGCAGCTTAAATTGGGGGACTTACGAGCAGTACTTC. This codes for CASSLNWGTYEQYF.

This clonotype was seen only a few times. The gene calls are TRBV6-4 and TRBJ1-1; perhaps TRBD1 as D (5 bases). Per germline, CDR1 MRHNA and CDR2 SNTAGT. CDR3 length: 17 amino acids. V was clipped by 7 bases and J by 6 bases, with 27 bases between them. The CDR3 DNA is TGTGCCAGCATCACGGAGGGGTGTGGAGCGGCGGTTCCTGAAGCTTTCTTT. It codes for CASITEGCGAAVPEAFF.

V usage is TRBV2 and J usage is TRBJ2-1, with D possibly TRBD1 on 5 matching bases. The CDR3 loop spans 11 amino acids. V lost 8 bases and J 12 bases, leaving 14 bases between the germline ends. The germline CDR1 and CDR2 sequences are SNHLY and FYNNEI. CDR3 coding DNA: TGTGCCAGCCACAGGACCGTTGGGCAGTTCTTC. Translated: CASHRTVGQFF.

This clonotype was seen more than once but under ten times. V gene TRBV5-1 combines with J gene TRBJ1-1, with a weak D call TRBD1 (5 bases). CDR3 length: 13 amino acids. In germline, CDR1 is SGHRS, CDR2 YFSETQ. V dropped 1 base and J dropped 8 bases, with 12 bases sitting between them. CDR3 protein: CASSLYAGEEAFF. The CDR3 DNA is TGCGCCAGCAGCTTGTACGCGGGGGAAGAAGCTTTCTTT.

V usage is TRBV5-1 and J usage is TRBJ2-7, with TRBD1 matching 9 bases. The germline gives CDR1 SGHRS, CDR2 YFSETQ. This CDR3 comprises 16 residues. V lost 4 bases, J lost 3 bases, and 11 bases stayed unmatched. The CDR3 nucleotides are TGCGCCAGCAGCGTGACACCGGGACAGGGCGTCTACGAGCAGTACTTC. Translation: CASSVTPGQGVYEQYF.

V gene TRBV5-1 combines with J gene TRBJ1-4, with D tentatively TRBD1 (5 bases). The V gene lost 7 bases and the J gene lost 5 bases, with 18 bases spanning the gap. CDR3 length equals 15 residues. Germline-derived CDR1 and CDR2 are SGHRS and YFSETQ. CDR3 sequence reads: CASRKQAAINEKLFF. In DNA form, the CDR3 reads TGCGCCAGCCGGAAACAGGCGGCGATAAATGAAAAACTGTTTTTT.

This clonotype was observed a few times. The chain uses TRBV7-9 and TRBJ1-3; D is ambiguous. Trimming took off 3 bases at V and 0 bases at J, with 9 bases between the two ends. CDR1 and CDR2 (germline): SEHNR, FQNEAQ (reference sequence). This CDR3 has 15 amino acids. The CDR3 DNA sequence: TGTGCCAGCAGCTTTGGATATTACTCTGGAAACACCATATATTTT. Translation gives CASSFGYYSGNTIYF.

This sequence joins TRBV4-1 and TRBJ2-1, with TRBD2 matching over 7 bases. The junction had 13 bases not matched to a gene; V was cut back by 1 base and J by 7 bases. CDR3 size: 17 residues. CDR1 and CDR2 from the germline V gene are MGHRA and YSYEKL. CDR3 protein: CASSQVILGGPGNEQFF. The DNA for the CDR3 is TGCGCCAGCAGCCAAGTTATTTTGGGAGGGCCAGGTAATGAGCAGTTCTTC.

The V call is TRBV10-2, the J call TRBJ1-1, with D unresolved. The V gene's germline CDR1 is WSHSY and CDR2 SAAADI. The CDR3 runs to 14 residues. V lost 6 bases to trimming and J lost 3 bases, with 14 bases between them. The CDR3 reads CASRGLRMYTEAFF. In DNA form, the CDR3 reads TGCGCCAGCAGGGGTTTAAGGATGTACACTGAAGCTTTCTTT.

This clonotype was counted many times. This chain connects TRBV5-1 to TRBJ2-4, with 13 positions matching TRBD2. Germline CDR1 SGHRS, CDR2 YFSETQ. This CDR3 is built from 16 residues. The V gene end was trimmed by 0 bases and the J gene end by 6 bases; junction bases not matched to a gene: 3. The CDR3: CASSLELAGGLNIQYF. Written as DNA, the CDR3 is TGCGCCAGCAGCTTGGAACTAGCGGGAGGGCTAAACATTCAGTACTTC.

The rearrangement links TRBV6-5 to TRBJ1-1; a possible D gene is TRBD1 (5 bases). Germline-derived CDR1 and CDR2 are MNHEY and SVGAGI. V was shortened by 0 bases and J by 0 bases, with 11 bases between the two germline ends. CDR3 length: 16 amino acids. The CDR3 nucleotides are TGTGCCAGCAGTTACTCCCGGGGGTCCATGAACACTGAAGCTTTCTTT. Protein sequence: CASSYSRGSMNTEAFF.

V usage is TRBV12-3 or TRBV12-4 and J usage is TRBJ2-6; D may be TRBD1 (5 bases). The ends were cut back, 2 bases at V and 0 bases at J, with 8 bases in the middle. The CDR3 length is 16 residues. For the CDR3, the DNA is TGTGCCAGCAGTTTAAGTAGGGGCTCTGGGGCCAACGTCCTGACTTTC. Translation gives CASSLSRGSGANVLTF.

The rearrangement joins TRBV20-1 to TRBJ2-2, with TRBD1 identical over 9 bases. The CDR3 contains 16 residues. Germline-derived CDR1 and CDR2 are DFQATT and SNEGSKA (reference sequence). The trim removed 2 bases at V and 3 bases at J, leaving 7 bases unmatched. The CDR3 region has the DNA TGCAGTGCTAGACCCGTAGACAGGGGGTACACCGGGGAGCTGTTTTTT. Amino acids: CSARPVDRGYTGELFF.

This clonotype appeared many times. The V gene is TRBV5-1, the J gene TRBJ2-3, with D possibly TRBD1 on 6 matching bases. Trimming took 5 bases from V and 5 from J, leaving 9 bases between them. Per the germline V gene, CDR1 is SGHRS and CDR2 is YFSETQ. This CDR3 has 12 amino acids. The CDR3: CASRLQGDTQYF. In nucleotides, the CDR3 is TGCGCCAGCAGGTTACAGGGAGATACGCAGTATTTT.